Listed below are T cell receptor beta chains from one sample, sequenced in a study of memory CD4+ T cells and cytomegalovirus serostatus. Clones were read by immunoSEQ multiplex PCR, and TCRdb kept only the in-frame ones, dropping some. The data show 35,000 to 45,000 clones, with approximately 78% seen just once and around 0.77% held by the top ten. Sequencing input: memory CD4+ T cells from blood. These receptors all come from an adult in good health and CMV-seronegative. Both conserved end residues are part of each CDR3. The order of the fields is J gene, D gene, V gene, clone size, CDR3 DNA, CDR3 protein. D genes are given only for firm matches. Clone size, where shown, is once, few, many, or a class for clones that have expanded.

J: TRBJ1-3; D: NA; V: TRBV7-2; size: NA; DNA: TGTGCCAGCAGGGGGTTTGCAAACACCATATATTTT; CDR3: CASRGFANTIYF
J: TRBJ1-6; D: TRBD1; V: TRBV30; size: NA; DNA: TGTGCCTGGAAGACAGGGGTAAATTCACCCCTCCACTTT; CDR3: CAWKTGVNSPLHF
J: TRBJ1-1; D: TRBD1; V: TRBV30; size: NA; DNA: TGTGCCTGGCTGGACAGGTCGACTGAAGCTTTCTTT; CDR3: CAWLDRSTEAFF
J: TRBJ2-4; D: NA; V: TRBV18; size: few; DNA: TGTGCCAGCTCACCTGAGAGACAGAACATTCAGTACTTC; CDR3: CASSPERQNIQYF
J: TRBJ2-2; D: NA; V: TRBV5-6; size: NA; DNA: TGTGCCAGCAGCGGTGCAGGGGCCACCGGGGAGCTGTTTTTT; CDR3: CASSGAGATGELFF
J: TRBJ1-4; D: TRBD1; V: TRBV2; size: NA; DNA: TGTGCCAGCAGTGTGGGACAGGGTAGGGAAAAACTGTTTTTT; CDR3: CASSVGQGREKLFF
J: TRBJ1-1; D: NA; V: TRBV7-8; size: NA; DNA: TGTGCCAGCAGCCCGGGCCCCAAGTGGACTGAAGCTTTCTTT; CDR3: CASSPGPKWTEAFF
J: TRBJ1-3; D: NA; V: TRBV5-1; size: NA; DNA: TGCGCCAGCAAATCGGACGGCTACTCTGGAAACACCATATATTTT; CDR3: CASKSDGYSGNTIYF
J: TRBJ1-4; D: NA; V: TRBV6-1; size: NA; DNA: TGTGCCAGTCAAGATTGGGGGGGGCGAGGAGAAAAACTGTTTTTT; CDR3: CASQDWGGRGEKLFF
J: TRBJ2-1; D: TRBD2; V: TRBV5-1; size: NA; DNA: TGCGCCAGCAAGACTAGCGGGGGGGCCTCCTACAATGAGCAGTTCTTC; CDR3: CASKTSGGASYNEQFF
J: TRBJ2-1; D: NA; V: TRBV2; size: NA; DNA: TGTGCCAGCAGTGTCGAAAGGGGTATCACTGAGCAGTTCTTC; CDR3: CASSVERGITEQFF
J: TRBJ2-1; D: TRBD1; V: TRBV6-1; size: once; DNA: TGTGCCAACGGACAGGGGACCTACAATGAGCAGTTCTTC; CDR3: CANGQGTYNEQFF
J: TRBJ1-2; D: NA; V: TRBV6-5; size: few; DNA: TGTGCCAGCAGCCAAGACAGGAACTATGGCTACACCTTC; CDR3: CASSQDRNYGYTF
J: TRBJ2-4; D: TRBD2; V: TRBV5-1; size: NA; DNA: TGCGCCAGCAGCCCCGGGACTAGCGGGGGGGCCCGGGCCAAAAACATTCAGTACTTC; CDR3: CASSPGTSGGARAKNIQYF
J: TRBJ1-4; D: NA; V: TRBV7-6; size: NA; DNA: TGTGCCAGCAGCTCCACACCTTCTAATGAAAAACTGTTTTTT; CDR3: CASSSTPSNEKLFF
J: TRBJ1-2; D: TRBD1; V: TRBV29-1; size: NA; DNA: TGCAGCGTTGGGGGCCCCGGACAGGGCCAAAACTATGGCTACACCTTC; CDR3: CSVGGPGQGQNYGYTF
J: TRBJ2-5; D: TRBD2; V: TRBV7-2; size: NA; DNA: TGTGCCAGCAGCTTAGGCGGGGGGGCGAAGACCCAGTACTTC; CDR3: CASSLGGGAKTQYF
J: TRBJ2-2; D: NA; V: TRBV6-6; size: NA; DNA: TGTGCCAGCGGGGCCGGGGAGCTGTTTTTT; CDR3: CASGAGELFF
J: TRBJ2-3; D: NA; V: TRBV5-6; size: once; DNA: TGTGCCAGCAGCTTGTTGGGGCCCAGCACAGATACGCAGTATTTT; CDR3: CASSLLGPSTDTQYF
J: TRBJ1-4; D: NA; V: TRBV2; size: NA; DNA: TGTGCCAGCAGGGTCCGGGGGGGCGCCGGTGAAAAACTGTTTTTT; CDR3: CASRVRGGAGEKLFF
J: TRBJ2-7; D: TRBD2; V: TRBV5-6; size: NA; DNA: TGTGCCAGCAGCTCCCGTTCAAGCGGGGGGTCCTACGAGCAGTACTTC; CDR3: CASSSRSSGGSYEQYF
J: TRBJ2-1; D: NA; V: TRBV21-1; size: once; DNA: TGTGCCAGCAGCAAATCTTCGCGGGGGCCCCGGGGTGAGCAGTTCTTC; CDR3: CASSKSSRGPRGEQFF
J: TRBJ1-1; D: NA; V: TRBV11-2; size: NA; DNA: TGTGCCAGCAGCTTACTGGTCAGGAACACTGAAGCTTTCTTT; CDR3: CASSLLVRNTEAFF
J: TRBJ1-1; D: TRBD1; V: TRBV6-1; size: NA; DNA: TGTGCCAGCCGCGGGGACAGGAACACTGAAGCTTTCTTT; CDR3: CASRGDRNTEAFF
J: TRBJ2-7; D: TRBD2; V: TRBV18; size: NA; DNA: TGTGCCAGCTCATCGGGACTACCCAGCTCCTACGAGCAGTACTTC; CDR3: CASSSGLPSSYEQYF
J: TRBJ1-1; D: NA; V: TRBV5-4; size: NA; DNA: TGTGCCAGCAGCCGGCAACTGGGGGGAAGCACTGAAGCTTTCTTT; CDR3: CASSRQLGGSTEAFF
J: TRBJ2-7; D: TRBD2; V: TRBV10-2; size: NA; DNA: TGCGCCAGCAGTCTCAGGGCTAGCGGGGGTTACGAGCAGTACTTC; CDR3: CASSLRASGGYEQYF
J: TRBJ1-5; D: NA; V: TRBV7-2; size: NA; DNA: TGTGCCAGCAGCTTAAAAGGGGGTAATCAGCCCCAGCATTTT; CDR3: CASSLKGGNQPQHF
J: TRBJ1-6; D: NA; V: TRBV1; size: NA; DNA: TGCACCAGCGGGACAGGGACTTCACCCCTCCACTTT; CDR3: CTSGTGTSPLHF
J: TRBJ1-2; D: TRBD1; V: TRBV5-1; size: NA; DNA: TGCGCCAGCAGCTTGGCAACAGGGGGCAACTATGGCTACACCTTC; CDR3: CASSLATGGNYGYTF
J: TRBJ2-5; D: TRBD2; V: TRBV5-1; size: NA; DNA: TGCGCCAGCAGCTCCTCGACTAGCGGGGGGCCAGAGACCCAGTACTTC; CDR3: CASSSSTSGGPETQYF
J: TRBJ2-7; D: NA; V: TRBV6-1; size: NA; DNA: TGTGCCAGCAGGCTAGCCTTGAGCTCCTACGAGCAGTACTTC; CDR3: CASRLALSSYEQYF
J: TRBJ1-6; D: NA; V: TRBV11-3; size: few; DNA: TGTGCCAGCAGCTTATTCTCCAATTCACCCCTCCACTTT; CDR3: CASSLFSNSPLHF
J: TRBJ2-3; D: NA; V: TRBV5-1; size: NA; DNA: TGCGCCAGCAGCTTGCAGGGTAGGGCAGATACGCAGTATTTT; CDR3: CASSLQGRADTQYF
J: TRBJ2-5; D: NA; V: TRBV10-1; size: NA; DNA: TGCGCCAGCAGTGAGTCGTTGGAGACCCAGTACTTC; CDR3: CASSESLETQYF
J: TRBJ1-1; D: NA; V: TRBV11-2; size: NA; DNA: TGTGCCAGCAGAGCAAATCTTGGGCGGGGCACTGAAGCTTTCTTT; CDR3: CASRANLGRGTEAFF